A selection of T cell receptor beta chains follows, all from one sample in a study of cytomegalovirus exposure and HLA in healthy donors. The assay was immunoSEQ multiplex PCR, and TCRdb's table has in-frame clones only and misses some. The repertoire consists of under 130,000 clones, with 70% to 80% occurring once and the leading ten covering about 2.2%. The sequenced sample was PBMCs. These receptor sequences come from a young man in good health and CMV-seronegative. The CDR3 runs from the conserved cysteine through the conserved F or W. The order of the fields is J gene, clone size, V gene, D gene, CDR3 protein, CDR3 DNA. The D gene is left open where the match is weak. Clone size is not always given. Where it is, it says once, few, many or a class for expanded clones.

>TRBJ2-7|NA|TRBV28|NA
CASRPGARYEQYF
TGTGCCAGCAGACCAGGGGCCCGTTACGAGCAGTACTTC
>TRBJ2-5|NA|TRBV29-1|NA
CSVNLGGETQYF
TGCAGCGTTAACCTGGGAGGAGAGACCCAGTACTTC
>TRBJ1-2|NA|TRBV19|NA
CASLVSGGYTF
TGTGCCAGTCTTGTATCGGGAGGCTACACCTTC
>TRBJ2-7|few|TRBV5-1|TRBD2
CASSFGLAGGGEQYF
TGCGCCAGCAGCTTCGGACTAGCGGGGGGAGGCGAGCAGTACTTC
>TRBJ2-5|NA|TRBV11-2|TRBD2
CASSLEWTLAGTPEETQYF
TGTGCCAGCAGCTTAGAATGGACTCTAGCGGGGACGCCTGAAGAGACCCAGTACTTC
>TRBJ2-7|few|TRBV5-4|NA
CASSLVQGHEQYF
TGTGCCAGCAGCTTGGTACAGGGCCACGAGCAGTACTTC
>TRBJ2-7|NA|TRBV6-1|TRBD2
CASSGDGGSSYEQYF
TGTGCCAGCAGTGGGGACGGGGGGAGCTCCTACGAGCAGTACTTC
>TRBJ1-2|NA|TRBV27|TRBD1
CASRAGQGMNGYTF
TGTGCCAGCAGAGCGGGACAGGGAATGAATGGCTACACCTTC
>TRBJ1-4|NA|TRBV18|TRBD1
CASSPNRPGQGDEKLFF
TGTGCCAGCTCACCGAATAGACCGGGACAGGGAGATGAAAAACTGTTTTTT
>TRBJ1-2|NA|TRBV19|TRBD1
CASSIVATGLYGYTF
TGTGCCAGTAGTATAGTCGCGACAGGGTTATATGGCTACACCTTC
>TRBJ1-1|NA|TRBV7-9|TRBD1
CASSSSGTGISEAFF
TGTGCCAGCAGCTCCTCCGGGACAGGGATATCTGAAGCTTTCTTT
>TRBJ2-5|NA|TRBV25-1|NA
CASSGRGETQYF
TGTGCCAGCAGCGGAAGGGGGGAGACCCAGTACTTC
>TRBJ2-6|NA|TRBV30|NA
CAWSVPPRSGANVLTF
TGTGCCTGGAGTGTTCCCCCTCGCTCTGGGGCCAACGTCCTGACTTTC
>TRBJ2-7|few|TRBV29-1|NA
CSVEGGLSYEQYF
TGCAGCGTTGAGGGGGGACTCTCCTACGAGCAGTACTTC
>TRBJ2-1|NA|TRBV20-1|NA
CSASENNEQFF
TGCAGTGCTAGTGAGAACAATGAGCAGTTCTTC
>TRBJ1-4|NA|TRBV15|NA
CATSRDLGAEKLFF
TGTGCCACCAGCAGAGATCTAGGAGCGGAAAAACTGTTTTTT
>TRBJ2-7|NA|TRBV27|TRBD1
CASSRGQGFSYEQYF
TGTGCCAGCAGTCGGGGACAGGGCTTCTCCTACGAGCAGTACTTC
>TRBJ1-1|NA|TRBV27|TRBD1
CASSSGTDTEAFF
TGTGCCAGCAGCTCGGGGACAGACACTGAAGCTTTCTTT
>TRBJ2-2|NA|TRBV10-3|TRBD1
CAIRQGANTGELFF
TGTGCCATCAGACAGGGGGCTAACACCGGGGAGCTGTTTTTT
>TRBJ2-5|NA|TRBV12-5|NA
CASGLSPGGETQYF
TGTGCTAGTGGTTTGTCTCCCGGAGGAGAGACCCAGTACTTC
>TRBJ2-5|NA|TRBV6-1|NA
CASGPAGNQETQYF
TGTGCCAGCGGCCCAGCGGGTAACCAAGAGACCCAGTACTTC
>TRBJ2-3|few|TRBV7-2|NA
CASSLRGGTDTQYF
TGTGCCAGCAGCTTACGAGGCGGGACAGATACGCAGTATTTT
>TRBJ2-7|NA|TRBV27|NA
CATQSGTSSYEQYF
TGTGCCACCCAATCCGGGACATCTTCCTACGAGCAGTACTTC
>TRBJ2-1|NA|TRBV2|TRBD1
CASSSTTGTVSYNEQFF
TGTGCCAGCAGTTCTACGACAGGGACCGTATCCTACAATGAGCAGTTCTTC
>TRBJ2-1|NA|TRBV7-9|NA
CASSSPYEQFF
TGTGCCAGCAGCTCTCCGTATGAGCAGTTCTTC
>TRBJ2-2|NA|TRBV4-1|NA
CASSQHILVLGLHTGELFF
TGCGCCAGCAGCCAACATATACTAGTTCTGGGACTTCACACCGGGGAGCTGTTTTTT
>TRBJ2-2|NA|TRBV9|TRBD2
CASSVGWGLASNTGELFF
TGTGCCAGCAGCGTAGGTTGGGGACTAGCCTCGAACACCGGGGAGCTGTTTTTT
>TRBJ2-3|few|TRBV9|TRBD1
CASSDGTGNTDTQYF
TGTGCCAGCAGTGACGGGACAGGGAACACAGATACGCAGTATTTT
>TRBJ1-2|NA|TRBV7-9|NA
CASSTGGFNYGYTF
TGTGCCAGCAGCACTGGCGGATTTAACTATGGCTACACCTTC
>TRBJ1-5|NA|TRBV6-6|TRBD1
CASSRTGDQPQHF
TGTGCCAGCAGTCGGACAGGGGATCAGCCCCAGCATTTT
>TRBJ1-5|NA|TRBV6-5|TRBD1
CASRLTGGSNQPQHF
TGTGCCAGCAGATTAACAGGGGGTAGCAATCAGCCCCAGCATTTT
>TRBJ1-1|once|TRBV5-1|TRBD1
CASFEGQGNTEAFF
TGCGCCAGCTTCGAGGGACAGGGAAACACTGAAGCTTTCTTT
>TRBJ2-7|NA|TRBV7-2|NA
CASSSRHSLEQYF
TGTGCCAGCAGCTCCCGACACTCTCTCGAGCAGTACTTC
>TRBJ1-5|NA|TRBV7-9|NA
CASSPNSNQPQHF
TGTGCCAGCAGCCCTAATAGCAATCAGCCCCAGCATTTT
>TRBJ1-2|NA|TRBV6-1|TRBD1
CASKATGNDYGYTF
TGTGCCAGCAAAGCGACAGGGAACGACTATGGCTACACCTTC
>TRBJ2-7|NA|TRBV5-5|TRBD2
CASSRFTGTSDYEQYF
TGTGCCAGCAGCAGGTTCACCGGGACTAGCGACTACGAGCAGTACTTC
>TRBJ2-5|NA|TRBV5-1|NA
CASSLEAQAPSTQYF
TGCGCCAGCAGCTTGGAAGCCCAGGCCCCGTCAACCCAGTACTTC
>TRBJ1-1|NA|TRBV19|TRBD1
CASTSIGGQGNTEAFF
TGTGCCAGTACCAGTATAGGGGGACAGGGAAACACTGAAGCTTTCTTT
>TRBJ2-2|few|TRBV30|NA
CAWSVTPSGAFGELFF
TGTGCCTGGAGTGTTACGCCCTCTGGGGCGTTCGGGGAGCTGTTTTTT
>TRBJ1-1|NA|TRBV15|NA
CATGATGRGRTEAFF
TGTGCCACCGGGGCAACAGGGAGGGGTCGAACTGAAGCTTTCTTT
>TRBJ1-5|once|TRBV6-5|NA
CASSRQASNQPQHF
TGTGCCAGCAGTCGACAGGCTAGCAATCAGCCCCAGCATTTT
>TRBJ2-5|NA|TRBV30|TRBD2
CAWSRTSGGVTQYF
TGTGCCTGGAGCCGGACTAGCGGGGGGGTGACCCAGTACTTC
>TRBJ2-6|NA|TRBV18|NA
CASSPSAGANVLTF
TGTGCCAGCTCACCATCAGCTGGGGCCAACGTCCTGACTTTC
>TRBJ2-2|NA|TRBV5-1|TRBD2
CASSLTSLAGGNTGELFF
TGCGCCAGCAGCCTCACTTCTCTAGCGGGGGGGAACACCGGGGAGCTGTTTTTT
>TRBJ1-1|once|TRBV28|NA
CASSSSGDTEAFF
NA